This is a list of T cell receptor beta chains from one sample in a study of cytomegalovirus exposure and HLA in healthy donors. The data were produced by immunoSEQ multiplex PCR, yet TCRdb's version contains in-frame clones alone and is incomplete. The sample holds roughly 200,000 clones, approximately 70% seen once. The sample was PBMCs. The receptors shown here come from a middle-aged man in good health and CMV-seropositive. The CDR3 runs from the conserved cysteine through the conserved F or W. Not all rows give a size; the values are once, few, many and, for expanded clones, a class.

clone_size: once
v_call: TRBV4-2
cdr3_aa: CASSQESGPRDTQYF

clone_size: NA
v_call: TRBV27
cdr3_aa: CASSWGGQNTEAFF

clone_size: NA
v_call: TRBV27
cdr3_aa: CASSFKLGSRDEQYF

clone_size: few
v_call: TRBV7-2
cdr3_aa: CASSLTGADSPLHF

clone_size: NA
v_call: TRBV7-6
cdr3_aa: CASSFQGRGGELFF

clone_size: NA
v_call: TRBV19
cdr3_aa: CASSTAVADNSPLHF

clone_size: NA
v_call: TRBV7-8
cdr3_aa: CASRPLGGAYTEAFF

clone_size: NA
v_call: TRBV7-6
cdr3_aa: CASSLVAGTGNSYEQYF

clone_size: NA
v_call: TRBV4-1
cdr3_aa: CASSQVTGNSYEQYF

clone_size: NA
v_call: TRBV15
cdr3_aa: CATSRVAGYEQYF

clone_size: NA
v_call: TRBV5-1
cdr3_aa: CASSLQGFANEKLFF

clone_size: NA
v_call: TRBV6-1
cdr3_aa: CASRGRQGAVYEQYF

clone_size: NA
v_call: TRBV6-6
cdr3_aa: CASSYRRVAEENGYTF

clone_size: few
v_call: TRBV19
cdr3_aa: CASIEDIDEYSNQPQHF

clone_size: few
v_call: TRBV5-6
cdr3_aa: CASSSGTSGGETQYF

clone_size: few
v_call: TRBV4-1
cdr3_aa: CASSQAPGGLMNEQFF

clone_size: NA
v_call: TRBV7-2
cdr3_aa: CASSLEQSYEQYF

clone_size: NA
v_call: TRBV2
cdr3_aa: CASNGQGLNQPQHF

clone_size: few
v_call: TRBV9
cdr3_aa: CASSAAIGTANYGYTF

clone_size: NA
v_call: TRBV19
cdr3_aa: CASSTLNTDTGELFF

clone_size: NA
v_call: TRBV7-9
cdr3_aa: CASSLGAGAGMNTEAFF

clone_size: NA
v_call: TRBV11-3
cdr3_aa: CASSLDRGTGELFF

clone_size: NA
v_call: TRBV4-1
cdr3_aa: CASSQIGTGKNIQYF

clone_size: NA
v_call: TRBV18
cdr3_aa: CASTTGSGNTIYF

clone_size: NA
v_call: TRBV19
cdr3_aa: CASSMKGTPYNEQFF

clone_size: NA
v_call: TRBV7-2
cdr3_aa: CASSPQGARTEAFF

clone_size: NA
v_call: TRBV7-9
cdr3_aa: CASSLIRGQNTEAFF

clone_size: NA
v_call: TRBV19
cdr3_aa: CASSLALGGNIQYF

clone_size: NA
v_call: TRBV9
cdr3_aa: CASSVGGGREDTQYF

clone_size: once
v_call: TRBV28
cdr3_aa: CASSFAGKGNQPQHF

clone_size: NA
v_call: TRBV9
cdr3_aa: CASTVWVSSYEQYF

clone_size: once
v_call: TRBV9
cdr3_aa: CASSVGQLYNEQFF

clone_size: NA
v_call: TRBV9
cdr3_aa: CASSVGTLGPYEQYF

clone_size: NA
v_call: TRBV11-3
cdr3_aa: CASGESADTQYF

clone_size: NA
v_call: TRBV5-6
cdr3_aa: CASSWGTGGQAEAFF

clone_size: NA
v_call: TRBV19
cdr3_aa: CASSSDRETYEQYF

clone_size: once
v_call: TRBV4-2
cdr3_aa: CASSQEPPRTARTLPISYNEQFF

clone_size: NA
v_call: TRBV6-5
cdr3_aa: CASSYGTGGVGYTF

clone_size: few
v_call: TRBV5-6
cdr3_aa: CASSLLARDEKLFF

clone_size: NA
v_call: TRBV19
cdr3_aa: CASSPDRSYGYTF

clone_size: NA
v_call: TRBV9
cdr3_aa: CASGINRRTGEADTQYF

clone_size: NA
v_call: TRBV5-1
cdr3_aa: CASSQRPTSGVYNEQFF

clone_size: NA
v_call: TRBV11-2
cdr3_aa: CASSLSGGAVKTQYF

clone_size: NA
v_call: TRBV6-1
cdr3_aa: CASSEGSRIGQPQHF

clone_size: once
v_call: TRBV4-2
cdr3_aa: CASSPGTVSHYGYTF

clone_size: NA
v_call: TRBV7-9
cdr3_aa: CASSPEDGYTF

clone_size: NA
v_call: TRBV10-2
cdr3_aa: CASSGTYGNTIYF

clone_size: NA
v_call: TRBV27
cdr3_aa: CASSRTGMYQDGYTF

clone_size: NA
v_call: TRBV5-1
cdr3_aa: CASSLGRAGSYEQYF